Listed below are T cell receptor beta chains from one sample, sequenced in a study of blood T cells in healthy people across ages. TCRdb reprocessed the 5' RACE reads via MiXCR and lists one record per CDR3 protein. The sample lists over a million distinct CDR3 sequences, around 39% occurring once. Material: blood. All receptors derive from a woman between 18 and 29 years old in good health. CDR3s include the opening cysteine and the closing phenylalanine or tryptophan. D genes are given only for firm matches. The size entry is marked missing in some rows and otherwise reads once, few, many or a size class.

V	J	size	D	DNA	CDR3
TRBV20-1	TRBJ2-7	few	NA	TGCAGTGCTAGAGCCGGGACAATTATGTACGAGCAGTACTTC	CSARAGTIMYEQYF
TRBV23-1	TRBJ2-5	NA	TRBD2	TGCGCCAGCAGTCAATCGCCGGGACTAGCGGGAGGCCAAGAGACCCAGTACTTC	CASSQSPGLAGGQETQYF
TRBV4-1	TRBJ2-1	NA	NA	TGCGCCAGCAGCCAAGGTAGCGTTGAGCAGTTCTTC	CASSQGSVEQFF
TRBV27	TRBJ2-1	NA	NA	TGTGCCAGCGGTAGGGGGGGCTACAATGAGCAGTTCTTC	CASGRGGYNEQFF
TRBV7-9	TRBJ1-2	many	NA	TGTGCCAGCAGCACAGTAAACTATGGCTACACCTTC	CASSTVNYGYTF
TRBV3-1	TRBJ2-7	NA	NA	TGTGCCAGCAGCCCCGGGGTAGCGGCTATTTACAATGAGCAGTACTTC	CASSPGVAAIYNEQYF
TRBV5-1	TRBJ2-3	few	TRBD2	TGCGCCAGCAGCTCCTGGGCGGGGGTGGATACGCAGTATTTT	CASSSWAGVDTQYF
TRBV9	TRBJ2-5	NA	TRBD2	TGTGCCAGCAGCGTAGTTGATAGCGGGCCCATAGAGACCCAGTACTTC	CASSVVDSGPIETQYF
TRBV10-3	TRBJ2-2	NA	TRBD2	TGTGCCATACGGAGCGGGGGGTCGAACACCGGGGAGCTGTTTTTT	CAIRSGGSNTGELFF
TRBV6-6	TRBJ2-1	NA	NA	TGTGCCAGCAGTTACTCAGGTAATGGGCAGTTCTTC	CASSYSGNGQFF
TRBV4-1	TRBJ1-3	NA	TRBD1	TGCGCCAGCAGCGTGGGACAGCTCTCTGGAAACACCATATATTTT	CASSVGQLSGNTIYF
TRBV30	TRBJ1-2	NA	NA	TGTGCCTGGTACAGGGTTAACTATGGCTACACCTTC	CAWYRVNYGYTF
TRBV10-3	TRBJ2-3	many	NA	TGTGCCATCAGTTCTCCGTTAGACAGCACAGATACGCAGTATTTT	CAISSPLDSTDTQYF
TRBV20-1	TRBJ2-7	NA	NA	TGCAGTGCTGGCCTCCCGTTCCCCAACAATGAGCAGTACTTC	CSAGLPFPNNEQYF
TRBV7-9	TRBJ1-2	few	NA	TGTGCCAGCAGCCCAGCAGGGCCTGGGGCCTATGGCTACACCTTC	CASSPAGPGAYGYTF
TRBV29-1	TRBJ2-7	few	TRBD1	TGCAGCGTTAACCCCGCCGGGACAGGAATCTACGAGCAGTACTTC	CSVNPAGTGIYEQYF